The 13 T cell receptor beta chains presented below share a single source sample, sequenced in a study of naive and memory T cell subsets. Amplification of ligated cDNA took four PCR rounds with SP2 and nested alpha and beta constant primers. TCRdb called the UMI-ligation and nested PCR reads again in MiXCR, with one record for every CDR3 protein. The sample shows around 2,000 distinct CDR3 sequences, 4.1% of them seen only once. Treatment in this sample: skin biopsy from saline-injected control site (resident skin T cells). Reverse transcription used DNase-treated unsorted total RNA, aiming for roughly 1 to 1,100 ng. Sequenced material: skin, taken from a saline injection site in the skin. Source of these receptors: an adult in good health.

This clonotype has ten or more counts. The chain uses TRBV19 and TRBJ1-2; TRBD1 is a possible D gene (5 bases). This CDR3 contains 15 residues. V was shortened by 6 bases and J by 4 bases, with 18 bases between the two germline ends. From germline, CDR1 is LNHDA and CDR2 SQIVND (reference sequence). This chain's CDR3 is CASSTEGTGLYGYTF. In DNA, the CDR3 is TGTGCCAGTAGCACGGAGGGGACGGGGCTCTATGGCTACACCTTC.

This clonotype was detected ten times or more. CDR3 DNA: TGTGCCAGCAGTTTCAGGTGGAGGGGCCGGGGAGATACGCAGTATTTT. Amino acid sequence: CASSFRWRGRGDTQYF. The rearrangement joins TRBV12-3 or TRBV12-4 to TRBJ2-3; tentatively, D is TRBD2 (6 bases). The CDR3 loop spans 16 amino acids. Trimming left V 3 bases short and J 5 bases short, with 18 bases between.

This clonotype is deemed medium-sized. CDR3 nucleotides: TGCAGCGCCCTAGGAGGTACAGGGGTCGACGAGCAGTACTTC. Its translation: CSALGGTGVDEQYF. The chain links TRBV29-1 to TRBJ2-7; 7 nucleotides match TRBD1. CDR1 and CDR2 from the germline V gene are SQVTM and ANQGSEA. With V trimmed by 7 bases and J by 5 bases, 14 bases remained unmatched. CDR3 length: 14 amino acids.

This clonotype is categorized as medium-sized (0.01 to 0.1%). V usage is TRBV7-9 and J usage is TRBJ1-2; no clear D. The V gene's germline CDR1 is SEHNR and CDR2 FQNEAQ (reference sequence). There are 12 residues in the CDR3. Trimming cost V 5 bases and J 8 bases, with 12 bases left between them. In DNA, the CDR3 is TGTGCCAGCAGCCCCCCGACCGGGGGCTACACCTTC. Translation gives CASSPPTGGYTF.

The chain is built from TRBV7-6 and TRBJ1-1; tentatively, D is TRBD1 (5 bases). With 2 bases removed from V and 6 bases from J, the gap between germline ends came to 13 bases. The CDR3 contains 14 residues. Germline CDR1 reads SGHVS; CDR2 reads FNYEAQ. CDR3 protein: CASSLRGGSAEAFF. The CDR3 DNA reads TGTGCCAGCAGCTTAAGGGGAGGGAGCGCTGAAGCTTTCTTT.

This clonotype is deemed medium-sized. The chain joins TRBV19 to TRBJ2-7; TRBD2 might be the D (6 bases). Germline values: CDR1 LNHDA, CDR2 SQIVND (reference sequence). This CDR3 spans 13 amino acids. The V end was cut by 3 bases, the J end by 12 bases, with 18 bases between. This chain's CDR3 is CASSMRGLKRPYF. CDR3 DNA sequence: TGTGCCAGTAGTATGCGGGGCCTAAAGAGGCCGTACTTC. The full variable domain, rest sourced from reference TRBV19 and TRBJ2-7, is DGGITQSPKYLFRKEGQNVTLSCEQNLNHDAMYWYRQDPGQGLRLIYYSQIVNDFQKGDIAEGYSVSREKKESFPLTVTSAQKNPTAFYLCASSMRGLKRPYFGPGTRLTVT.

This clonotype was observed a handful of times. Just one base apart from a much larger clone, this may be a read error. CDR3 nucleotides: TGTGCCAGCAGGACAGGGGGCGAAGCTTTCTTT. It specifies CASRTGGEAFF. The chain couples TRBV11-2 to TRBJ1-1; 10 positions match TRBD1. The CDR3 sequence is 11 residues long. The ends lost 6 bases at V and 8 bases at J; junction bases unmatched: 0. Germline CDR1 is SGHAT and CDR2 is FQNNGV.

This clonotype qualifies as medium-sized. CDR3 bases: TGTGCCAGTAGTATGTTAGCAGGGACCTTGAATCAGCCCCAGCATTTT. Residues: CASSMLAGTLNQPQHF. This chain uses TRBV19 with TRBJ1-5, with D possibly matching TRBD1 (5 bases). Germline V CDR1 and CDR2: LNHDA, SQIVND (reference sequence). The CDR3 is made up of 16 amino acids. V lost 3 bases and J 4 bases, leaving 16 bases between the germline ends.

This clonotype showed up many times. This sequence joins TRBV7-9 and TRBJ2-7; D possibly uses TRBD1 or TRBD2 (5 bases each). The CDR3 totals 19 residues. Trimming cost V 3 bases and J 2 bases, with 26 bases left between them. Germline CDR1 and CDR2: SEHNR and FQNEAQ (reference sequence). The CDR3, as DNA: TGTGCCAGCAGCTTCTCCCGACAGTCGCGAAGCGCGGGCCCCTACGAGCAGTACTTC. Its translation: CASSFSRQSRSAGPYEQYF.

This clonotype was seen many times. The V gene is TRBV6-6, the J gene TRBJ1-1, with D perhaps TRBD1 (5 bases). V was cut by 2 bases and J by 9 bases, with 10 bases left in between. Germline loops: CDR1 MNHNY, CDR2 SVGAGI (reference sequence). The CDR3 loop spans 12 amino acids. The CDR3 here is CASSYQLGQAFF. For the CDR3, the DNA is TGTGCCAGCAGTTACCAGTTGGGGCAAGCTTTCTTT.

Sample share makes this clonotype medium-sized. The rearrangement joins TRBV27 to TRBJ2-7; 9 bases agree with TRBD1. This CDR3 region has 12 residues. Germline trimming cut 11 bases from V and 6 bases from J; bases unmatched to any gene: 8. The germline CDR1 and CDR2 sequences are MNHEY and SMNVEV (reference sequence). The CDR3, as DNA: TGTGCCTGCTGGACAGGGGCATCCGAGCAGTACTTC. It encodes CACWTGASEQYF.

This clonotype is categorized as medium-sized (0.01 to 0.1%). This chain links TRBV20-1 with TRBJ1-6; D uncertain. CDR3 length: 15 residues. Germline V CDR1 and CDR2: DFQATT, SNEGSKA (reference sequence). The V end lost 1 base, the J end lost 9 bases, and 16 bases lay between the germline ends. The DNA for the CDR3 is TGCAGTGCTAGAGGTGGAGGAGGGATGGCTTCACCCCTCCACTTT. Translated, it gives CSARGGGGMASPLHF.

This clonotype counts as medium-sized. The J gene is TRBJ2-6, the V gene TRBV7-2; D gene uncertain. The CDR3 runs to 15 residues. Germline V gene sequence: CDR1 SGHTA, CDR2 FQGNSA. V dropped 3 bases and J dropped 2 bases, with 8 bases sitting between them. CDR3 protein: CASSFNGPGANVLTF. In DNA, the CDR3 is TGTGCCAGCAGCTTCAACGGGCCTGGGGCCAACGTCCTGACTTTC. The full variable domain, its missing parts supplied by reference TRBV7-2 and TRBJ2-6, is GAGVSQSPSNKVTEKGKDVELRCDPISGHTALYWYRQSLGQGLEFLIYFQGNSAPDKSGLPSDRFSAERTGGSVSTLTIQRTQQEDSAVYLCASSFNGPGANVLTFGAGSRLTVL.